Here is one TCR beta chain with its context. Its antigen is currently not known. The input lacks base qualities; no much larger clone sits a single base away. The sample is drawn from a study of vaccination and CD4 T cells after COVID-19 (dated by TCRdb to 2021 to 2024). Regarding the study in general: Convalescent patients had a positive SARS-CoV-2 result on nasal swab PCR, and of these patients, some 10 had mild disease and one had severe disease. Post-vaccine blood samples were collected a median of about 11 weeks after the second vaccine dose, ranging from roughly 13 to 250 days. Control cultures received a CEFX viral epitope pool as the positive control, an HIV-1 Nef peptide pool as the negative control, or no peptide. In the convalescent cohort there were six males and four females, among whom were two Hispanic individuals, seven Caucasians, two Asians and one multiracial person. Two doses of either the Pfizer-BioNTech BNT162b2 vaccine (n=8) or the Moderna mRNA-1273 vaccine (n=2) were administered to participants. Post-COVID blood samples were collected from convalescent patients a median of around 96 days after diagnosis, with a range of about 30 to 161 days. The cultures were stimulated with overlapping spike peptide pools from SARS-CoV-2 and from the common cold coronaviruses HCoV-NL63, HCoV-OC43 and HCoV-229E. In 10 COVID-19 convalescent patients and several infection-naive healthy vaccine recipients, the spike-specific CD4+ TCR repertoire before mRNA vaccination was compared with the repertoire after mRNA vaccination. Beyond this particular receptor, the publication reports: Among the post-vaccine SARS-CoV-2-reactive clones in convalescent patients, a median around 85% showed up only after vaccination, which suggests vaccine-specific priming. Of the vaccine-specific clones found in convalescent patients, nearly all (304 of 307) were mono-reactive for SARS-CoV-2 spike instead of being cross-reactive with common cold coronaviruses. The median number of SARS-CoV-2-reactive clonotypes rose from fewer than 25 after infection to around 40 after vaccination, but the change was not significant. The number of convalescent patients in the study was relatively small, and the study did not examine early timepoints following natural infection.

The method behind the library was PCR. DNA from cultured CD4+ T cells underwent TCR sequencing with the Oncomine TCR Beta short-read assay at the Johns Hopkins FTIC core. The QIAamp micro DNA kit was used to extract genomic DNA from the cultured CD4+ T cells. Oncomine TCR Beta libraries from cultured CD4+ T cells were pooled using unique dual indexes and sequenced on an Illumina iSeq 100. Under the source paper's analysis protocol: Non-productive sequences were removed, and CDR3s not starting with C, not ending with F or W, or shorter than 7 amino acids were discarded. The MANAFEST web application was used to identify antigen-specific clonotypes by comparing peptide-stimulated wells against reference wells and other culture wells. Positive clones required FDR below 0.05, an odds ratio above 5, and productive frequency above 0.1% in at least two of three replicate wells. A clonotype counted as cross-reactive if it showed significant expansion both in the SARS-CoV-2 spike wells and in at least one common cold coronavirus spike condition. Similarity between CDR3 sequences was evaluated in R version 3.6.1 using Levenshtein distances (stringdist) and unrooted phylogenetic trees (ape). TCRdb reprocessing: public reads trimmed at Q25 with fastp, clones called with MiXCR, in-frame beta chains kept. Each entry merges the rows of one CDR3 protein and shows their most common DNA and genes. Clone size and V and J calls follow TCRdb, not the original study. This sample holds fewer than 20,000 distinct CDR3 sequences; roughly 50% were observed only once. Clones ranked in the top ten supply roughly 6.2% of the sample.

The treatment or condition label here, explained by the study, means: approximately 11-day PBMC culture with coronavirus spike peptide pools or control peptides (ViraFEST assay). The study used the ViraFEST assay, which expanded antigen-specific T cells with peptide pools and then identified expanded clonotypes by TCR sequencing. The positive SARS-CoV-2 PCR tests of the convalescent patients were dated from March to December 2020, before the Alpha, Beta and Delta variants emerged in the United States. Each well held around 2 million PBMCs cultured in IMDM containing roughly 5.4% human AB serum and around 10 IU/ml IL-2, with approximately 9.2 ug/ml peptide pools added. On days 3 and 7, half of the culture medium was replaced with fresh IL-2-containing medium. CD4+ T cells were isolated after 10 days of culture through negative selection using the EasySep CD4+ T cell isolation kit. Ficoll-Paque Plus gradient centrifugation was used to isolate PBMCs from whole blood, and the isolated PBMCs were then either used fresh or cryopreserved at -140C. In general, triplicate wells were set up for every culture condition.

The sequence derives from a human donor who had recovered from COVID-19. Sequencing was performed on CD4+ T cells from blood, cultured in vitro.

The sequence in DNA is TGTGCCAGCAGTTACTCGAGCTCGAACACTGAAGCTTTCTTT. Translated, this is CASSYSSSNTEAFF. The chain uses TRBV6-5 and TRBJ1-1; too little of a D gene remains to name it. The germline ends are 6 bases apart after V is trimmed by 0 bases and J by 1 base. CDR1 and CDR2, looked up from the germline V gene, are MNHEY and SVGAGI. Taken from cysteine to phenylalanine, the CDR3 has 14 residues. Only the CDR3 region is kept as DNA, spanning 42 bases read in frame from base 1.